A selection of T cell receptor beta chains follows, all from one sample in a study of blood T cells in healthy people across ages. Via MiXCR, TCRdb re-called the 5' RACE reads, giving one row per CDR3 protein. Of 850,000 to 1,000,000 distinct CDR3 sequences detected, roughly 50% appear once; the ten largest clones hold 20% to 25%. The sample was blood. The receptor source for this set is a woman aged 60 to 75 in good health. CDR3s include the opening cysteine and the closing phenylalanine or tryptophan. Fields, in order: clone size, V gene, J gene, D gene, CDR3 protein, CDR3 DNA. D genes are given only for firm matches. Clone size is not always given. Where it is, it says once, few, many or a class for expanded clones.

>NA|TRBV4-1|TRBJ2-6|TRBD1
CASSQPTGGPGANVLTF
TGCGCCAGCAGCCAACCCACAGGGGGCCCAGGGGCCAACGTCCTGACTTTC
>NA|TRBV20-1|TRBJ2-7|NA
CSARGLLVGEQYF
TGCAGTGCTAGAGGGCTACTAGTGGGGGAGCAGTACTTC
>NA|TRBV5-1|TRBJ2-3|TRBD2
CASSRASGSSTDTQYF
TGCGCCAGCAGCCGGGCTAGCGGGTCTAGCACAGATACGCAGTATTTT
>few|TRBV28|TRBJ2-7|TRBD1
CASSSTGTGGYEQYF
TGTGCCAGCAGTTCCACAGGGACAGGGGGCTACGAGCAGTACTTC
>NA|TRBV20-1|TRBJ2-5|NA
CSSRVRETQYF
TGCAGTTCCAGAGTGCGAGAGACCCAGTACTTC
>NA|TRBV5-1|TRBJ1-2|NA
CASSLEEGLIYGYTF
TGCGCCAGCAGCTTGGAGGAGGGGCTAATATATGGCTACACCTTC
>NA|TRBV20-1|TRBJ2-1|NA
CSARDLQGGDEQFF
TGCAGTGCTAGAGATTTGCAGGGGGGCGATGAGCAGTTCTTC
>NA|TRBV4-1|TRBJ2-5|TRBD1
CASSPQGATTQYF
TGCGCCAGCAGCCCACAGGGGGCTACGACCCAGTACTTC
>NA|TRBV9|TRBJ2-3|TRBD2
CASSPTVAGDVDTQYF
TGTGCCAGCAGCCCGACGGTAGCGGGAGATGTAGATACGCAGTATTTT
>NA|TRBV4-1|TRBJ2-7|TRBD2
CASSQDRGLADEQYF
TGCGCCAGCAGCCAAGATCGTGGACTAGCGGACGAGCAGTACTTC
>NA|TRBV11-1|TRBJ2-3|TRBD1
CASGAGTGGTDTQYF
TGTGCCAGCGGCGCCGGGACAGGGGGCACAGATACGCAGTATTTT
>NA|TRBV20-1|TRBJ2-4|TRBD2
CCARKAGLAKNIQYF
TGCTGTGCCAGAAAAGCGGGATTAGCCAAAAACATTCAGTACTTC
>few|TRBV7-2|TRBJ2-7|NA
CASRNRPWDEQYF
TGTGCCAGCAGAAACAGGCCCTGGGACGAGCAGTACTTC
>few|TRBV29-1|TRBJ1-2|TRBD1
CSVEGQGDNYGYTF
TGCAGCGTTGAAGGTCAGGGGGACAACTATGGCTACACCTTC
>few|TRBV29-1|TRBJ2-7|NA
CSVEEPGTPWVEQYF
TGCAGCGTTGAAGAACCAGGGACTCCGTGGGTCGAGCAGTACTTC
>once|TRBV11-2|TRBJ2-1|NA
CASSLDNLGEQFF
TGTGCCAGCAGCTTAGACAACCTCGGTGAGCAGTTCTTC
>NA|TRBV3-1|TRBJ2-2|NA
CASSQDSGTGELFF
TGTGCCAGCAGCCAAGACAGTGGCACCGGGGAGCTGTTTTTT
>NA|TRBV20-1|TRBJ2-1|TRBD2
CSARDPQGAGVANEQFF
TGCAGTGCTAGAGACCCCCAGGGAGCGGGGGTGGCTAATGAGCAGTTCTTC
>NA|TRBV4-1|TRBJ1-4|NA
CASSQVGEEKLFF
TGCGCCAGCAGCCAAGTCGGTGAAGAAAAACTGTTTTTT
>NA|TRBV20-1|TRBJ2-7|TRBD2
CSARSLAGWEQYF
TGCAGTGCTAGAAGCCTAGCGGGCTGGGAGCAGTACTTC
>many|TRBV20-1|TRBJ2-1|TRBD2
CSARGLLAGASEQFF
TGCAGTGCTAGAGGCCTACTAGCGGGAGCGTCCGAGCAGTTCTTC
>NA|TRBV20-1|TRBJ2-1|TRBD2
CSGRAGGPYNEQFF
TGCAGTGGGAGAGCGGGAGGGCCTTACAATGAGCAGTTCTTC
>NA|TRBV21-1|TRBJ2-4|NA
CPSSKVRHRAPNIQYF
TGCCCCAGCAGCAAGGTTCGACACAGGGCACCGAACATTCAGTACTTC
>many|TRBV5-1|TRBJ2-5|NA
CASSLFDKETQYF
TGCGCCAGCAGCTTGTTCGATAAGGAGACCCAGTACTTC
>few|TRBV28|TRBJ2-3|TRBD2
CASSITSGSADTQYF
TGTGCCAGCAGTATCACTAGCGGGAGCGCAGATACGCAGTATTTT
>NA|TRBV24-1|TRBJ2-7|TRBD2
CATSPRAGGPYEQYF
TGTGCCACCAGTCCCCGAGCGGGAGGGCCTTACGAGCAGTACTTC
>few|TRBV30|TRBJ2-1|NA
CAWSATSNPGLWEQFF
TGTGCCTGGAGTGCCACATCCAACCCAGGGTTGTGGGAGCAGTTCTTC
>few|TRBV7-2|TRBJ2-7|NA
CASSLVQASSSYEQYF
TGTGCCAGCAGCTTAGTTCAGGCTAGCAGCTCCTACGAGCAGTACTTC
>NA|TRBV4-1|TRBJ2-1|NA
CASSQPTVRAFSEQFF
TGCGCCAGCAGCCAACCCACGGTCAGGGCTTTCAGTGAGCAGTTCTTC
>NA|TRBV7-9|TRBJ1-1|NA
CASSPDRSLNTEAFF
TGTGCCAGCAGCCCCGACAGATCTCTGAACACTGAAGCTTTCTTT
>NA|TRBV4-3|TRBJ2-3|NA
CASSQALEGLTDTQYF
TGCGCCAGCAGCCAGGCTTTGGAGGGCCTGACAGATACGCAGTATTTT
>NA|TRBV20-1|TRBJ2-3|NA
CSARGGGVTQYF
TGCAGTGCTAGAGGAGGCGGGGTTACGCAGTATTTT